These 23 T cell receptor beta chains were all obtained from the same sample, sequenced in a study of vaccination effects on CD4 cells after COVID-19. Clones were read by immunoSEQ multiplex PCR, and TCRdb kept only the in-frame ones, dropping some. The sample carries 17,000 or so clones, less than 85% recorded once. Expansion with viral peptide pools was applied to antigen-specific CD4+ T cells by the ViraFEST assay prior to sequencing. Scientists isolated CD4+ T cells after an approximately 10-day culture period ended. According to PCR results, the person was infected with SARS-CoV-2 between March and December 2020. Participants were given two doses of BNT162b2 or mRNA-1273 vaccine. Their antigen targets remain unknown. Sequenced material: CD4+ T cells from PBMCs cultured with SARS-CoV-2 spike peptides, taken after COVID-19 vaccination. The receptors were sampled from a human donor who had a prior SARS-CoV-2 infection.

The chain links TRBV6-6 to TRBJ2-3; TRBD2 aligns across 11 bases. The ends lost 2 bases at V and 6 bases at J; junction bases unmatched: 7. Per germline, CDR1 MNHNY and CDR2 SVGAGI (reference sequence). The length of the CDR3 is 16 residues. The CDR3 sequence is CASSYVSGRGWDTQYF. The CDR3 DNA is TGTGCCAGCAGTTACGTTAGCGGGAGGGGTTGGGATACGCAGTATTTT.

The chain carries TRBV2 and TRBJ2-3; the match to TRBD2 covers 11 bases. Germline V gene sequence: CDR1 SNHLY, CDR2 FYNNEI. The CDR3 has 13 residues. The ends lost 3 bases at V and 14 bases at J; junction bases unmatched: 7. The CDR3 here is CASSDTSGSPPYF. DNA for the CDR3: TGTGCCAGCAGTGACACTAGCGGGAGCCCCCCGTATTTT. Together with reference TRBV2 and TRBJ2-3, the CDR3 gives the full variable domain: EPEVTQTPSHQVTQMGQEVILRCVPISNHLYFYWYRQILGQKVEFLVSFYNNEISEKSEIFDDQFSVERPDGSNFTLKIRSTKLEDSAMYFCASSDTSGSPPYFGPGTRLTVL.

The V and J genes are TRBV5-1 and TRBJ2-1; no reliable D call. This CDR3 has 13 residues. Trimming removed 2 bases from V and 9 bases from J, with 12 bases in between. From germline, CDR1 is SGHRS and CDR2 YFSETQ. The CDR3 coding sequence is TGCGCCAGCAGCTTTCCGCCCACGGGTGAGCAGTTCTTC. Its protein is CASSFPPTGEQFF.

The chain uses TRBV5-1 and TRBJ2-1; D is unresolved. Trimming pared 0 bases from V and 3 bases from J, leaving 10 bases between. Germline V CDR1 and CDR2: SGHRS, YFSETQ. The CDR3 runs 15 residues. The CDR3: CASSLDGPGYNEQFF. CDR3 sequence (DNA): TGCGCCAGCAGCTTGGATGGCCCTGGCTACAATGAGCAGTTCTTC.

The V and J genes are TRBV5-5 and TRBJ2-1; 9 nucleotides line up with TRBD2. The CDR3 is made up of 15 amino acids. J gave up 6 bases and V 1 base, and 5 bases lay outside the gene matches. The V gene's germline CDR1 is SGHKS and CDR2 YYEKEE (reference sequence). In nucleotides, the CDR3 is TGTGCCAGCAGCTTGCGCGGGGGGGCTGGCAATGAGCAGTTCTTC. This codes for CASSLRGGAGNEQFF.

The chain employs TRBV6-5 and TRBJ2-3; unclear D gene. The V gene's germline CDR1 is MNHEY and CDR2 SVGAGI. The V gene lost 7 bases and the J gene lost 6 bases, with 8 bases spanning the gap. There are 11 residues in the CDR3. CDR3 DNA: TGTGCCAGCAAGGCGGAGGATACGCAGTATTTT. Its protein product is CASKAEDTQYF.

The gene calls are TRBV27 and TRBJ2-2, with TRBD2 matching 7 bases. The J segment lost 3 bases and the V segment lost 3 bases, leaving 13 bases of the junction unmatched. The CDR3 is made up of 18 amino acids. Germline CDR1 reads MNHEY; CDR2 reads SMNVEV (reference sequence). CDR3 coding DNA: TGTGCCAGCAGTTTTATGGGCGGGAGAGGTTGGGACACCGGGGAGCTGTTTTTT. Amino acids: CASSFMGGRGWDTGELFF.

The chain has TRBV21-1 and TRBJ2-2; TRBD1 reflects the table's D call only, with no check against the DNA. TRBV21-1 constitutes a pseudogene. The CDR3 is 21 amino acids. The CDR3 sequence: CASSSRDREYTSGANTGELFF. The CDR3 region has the DNA TGTGCCAGCAGCTCACGGGACAGGGAATATACTAGCGGAGCGAACACCGGGGAGCTGTTTTTT.

This clone has a single count. V usage is TRBV18 and J usage is TRBJ2-3; no definite D call. The CDR3 is 16 amino acids. The V and J ends lost 0 bases and 4 bases respectively, with 14 bases between them. CDR1 KGHSH and CDR2 LQKENI come from the germline V gene. As DNA, the CDR3 is TGTGCCAGCTCACCACCCCGGCCGGTGGGCTCAGATACGCAGTATTTT. It specifies CASSPPRPVGSDTQYF.

The J gene is TRBJ1-5, the V gene TRBV7-2, with TRBD1 matching 7 bases. Germline V lookup: CDR1 SGHTA, CDR2 FQGNSA. The CDR3 has 14 residues. V trimming: 5 bases; J trimming: 5 bases; junction bases outside the gene matches: 6. In nucleotides, the CDR3 is TGTGCCAGCAGCGCAGGGGGGGAATATCAGCCCCAGCATTTT. Amino acids: CASSAGGEYQPQHF.

The V call is TRBV4-1, the J call TRBJ1-2, with D possibly matching TRBD1 (5 bases). Germline values: CDR1 MGHRA, CDR2 YSYEKL. Trimming removed 3 bases at V and 8 bases at J, with 16 bases between. CDR3 length: 14 residues. DNA for the CDR3: TGCGCCAGCAGCCACCCCGGGAGAGGGGACGGCTACACCTTC. Its protein product is CASSHPGRGDGYTF.

The genes are TRBV4-1 and TRBJ2-1; D remains ambiguous. Trimming left V 0 bases short and J 4 bases short, with 10 bases between. The CDR3 is 15 amino acids. Per germline, CDR1 MGHRA and CDR2 YSYEKL. The CDR3 loop reads CASSQDTGGYNEQFF. CDR3 bases: TGCGCCAGCAGCCAAGATACGGGCGGTTACAATGAGCAGTTCTTC.

The chain links TRBV9 to TRBJ2-3; D may correspond to TRBD1 or TRBD2 (6 bases each). V was trimmed by 4 bases and J by 0 bases, leaving 18 bases between them. There are 17 residues in the CDR3. Germline V gives CDR1 SGDLS, CDR2 YYNGEE. CDR3 bases: TGTGCCAGCAGCCCACGCTGGGGGGCGGAAAGCACAGATACGCAGTATTTT. This gives the protein CASSPRWGAESTDTQYF.

DNA for the CDR3: TGTGCCAGCAGCTTGCAACTATACGAGCAGTACTTC. Amino acid sequence: CASSLQLYEQYF. The chain combines TRBV12-3 or TRBV12-4 with TRBJ2-7; D unclear. Trimming left V 6 bases short and J 4 bases short, with 10 bases between. The CDR3 runs 12 residues.

The rearrangement uses TRBV5-1 and TRBJ2-3, with 8 bases that match TRBD2. Germline assignment: CDR1 SGHRS and CDR2 YFSETQ. The CDR3 runs to 15 residues. Trimming cost V 10 bases and J 2 bases; bases outside gene matches: 12. For the CDR3, the DNA is TGCGCCGCCAAGGAAGGCGGGGGGTCCACAGATACGCAGTATTTT. It codes for CAAKEGGGSTDTQYF.

The chain joins TRBV7-3 to TRBJ1-2, with a weak D call TRBD1 (5 bases). This CDR3 contains 11 residues. Germline values: CDR1 SGHTA, CDR2 FQGTGA. V dropped 8 bases and J dropped 8 bases, with 12 bases sitting between them. CDR3 nucleotides: TGTGCCAGCGGTTCGGGGGACGGCTACACCTTC. Its protein product is CASGSGDGYTF.

This clone showed up just a few times. The V call is TRBV19, the J call TRBJ1-1; a possible D gene is TRBD1 (5 bases). Trimming removed 6 bases from V and 0 bases from J, with 14 bases in between. The CDR3 is made up of 15 amino acids. Germline loops: CDR1 LNHDA, CDR2 SQIVND (reference sequence). Here the CDR3 reads CASSPYRLLNTEAFF. The CDR3 region has the DNA TGTGCCAGTAGCCCATACAGGTTACTGAACACTGAAGCTTTCTTT.

The chain recombines TRBV5-1 with TRBJ2-2, with TRBD1 matching over 9 bases. Trimming removed 4 bases from V and 7 bases from J; junction bases left unmatched: 17. CDR3 size: 18 residues. CDR1 is SGHRS, CDR2 YFSETQ, per germline. The CDR3 DNA reads as TGCGCCAGCAGCCGAGAGCCTGCCGGGACAGGGCAGGACGGGGAGCTGTTTTTT. It codes for CASSREPAGTGQDGELFF.

This clone was counted once. This chain joins TRBV7-8 and TRBJ1-4; D might be TRBD1 (5 bases). The V gene's germline CDR1 is SGHVS and CDR2 FQNEAQ. V dropped 1 base and J dropped 7 bases, with 13 bases sitting between them. The CDR3 length is 15 residues. As DNA, the CDR3 is TGTGCCAGCAGCTTAGGCTCGGGGGTCGCTGAAAAACTGTTTTTT. Encoded protein: CASSLGSGVAEKLFF.

V is TRBV6-5 and J is TRBJ2-1; D gene unclear. There are 12 residues in the CDR3. V lost 8 bases and J lost 13, with 18 bases in between. The V gene's germline CDR1 is MNHEY and CDR2 SVGAGI. The CDR3, as DNA: TGTGCCAGCCATCACTGGCAGCAGACACAGTTCTTC. This encodes CASHHWQQTQFF.

The genes are TRBV15 and TRBJ2-7; 7 positions match TRBD2. The CDR3 covers 17 residues. Trimming removed 1 base from V and 3 bases from J; junction bases left unmatched: 12. CDR1 and CDR2 (germline): LNHNV, YYDKDF (reference sequence). CDR3 loop: CATSRGGLTGMVYEQYF. In DNA, the CDR3 is TGTGCCACCAGCAGAGGGGGACTAACGGGAATGGTCTACGAGCAGTACTTC.

This chain links TRBV29-1 with TRBJ1-1; possibly TRBD1 for D (5 bases). The V end was cut by 5 bases, the J end by 1 base, with 8 bases between. The V gene's germline CDR1 is SQVTM and CDR2 ANQGSEA. The CDR3 is made up of 12 amino acids. The CDR3 DNA is TGCAGCGTTCTCGGACAGAACACTGAAGCTTTCTTT. Its translation: CSVLGQNTEAFF.

The rearrangement links TRBV19 to TRBJ2-2, with 12 bases aligning to TRBD1. CDR1 LNHDA and CDR2 SQIVND come from the germline V gene (reference sequence). The length of the CDR3 is 13 residues. The trim removed 9 bases at V and 7 bases at J, leaving 3 bases unmatched. The CDR3 nucleotides are TGTGCCAGCCGGGACAGGGGGCACGGGGAGCTGTTTTTT. It translates to CASRDRGHGELFF. Looking up the rest from reference TRBV19 and TRBJ2-2 gives the full variable domain: DGGITQSPKYLFRKEGQNVTLSCEQNLNHDAMYWYRQDPGQGLRLIYYSQIVNDFQKGDIAEGYSVSREKKESFPLTVTSAQKNPTAFYLCASRDRGHGELFFGEGSRLTVL.